Sequencing of this T cell receptor beta chain was carried out in a study of beta chain features in type 1 diabetes. All of the isolated RNA was reverse transcribed, so expressed TCRB transcripts were sequenced. There were some 3.6 million reads on average in the naive, central memory and regulatory T cell samples. Here immunoSEQ multiplex PCR was the method, and the copy in TCRdb shows in-frame clones only, minus some. The sample includes 350,000 to 450,000 clones, 10% to 15% of them seen just once. Study outcomes and limitations: People with Type 1 diabetes carried modestly yet significantly shorter TCRB CDR3s in all four CD4+ subsets.

Notes on this clone: As yet, its antigen is unknown.

The V gene's germline CDR1 is SEHNR and CDR2 FQNEAQ (reference sequence). With V trimmed by 1 base and J by 2 bases, 13 bases remained unmatched. The CDR3 extends over 19 amino acids. Material: naive CD4+ T cells from blood. This receptor was identified in a woman aged 18-29 years with type 1 diabetes. The rearrangement joins TRBV7-9 to TRBJ2-2, with TRBD1 identical over 7 bases. The CDR3 is CASSLGAFSGTANTGELFF. In nucleotides, the CDR3 is TGTGCCAGCAGCTTAGGAGCCTTTTCCGGGACAGCTAACACCGGGGAGCTGTTTTTT.